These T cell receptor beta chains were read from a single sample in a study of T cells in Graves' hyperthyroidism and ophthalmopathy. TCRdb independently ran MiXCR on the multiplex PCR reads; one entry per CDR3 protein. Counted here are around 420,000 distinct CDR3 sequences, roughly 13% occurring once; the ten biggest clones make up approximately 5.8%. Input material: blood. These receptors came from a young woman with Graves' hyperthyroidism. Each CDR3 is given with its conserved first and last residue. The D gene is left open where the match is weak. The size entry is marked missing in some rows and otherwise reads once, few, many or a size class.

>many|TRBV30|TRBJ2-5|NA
CAWNIGQETQYF
TGTGCCTGGAATATAGGGCAAGAGACCCAGTACTTC
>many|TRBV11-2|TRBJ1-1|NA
CASSPGRMSEAFF
TGTGCCAGCAGCCCCGGACGGATGTCTGAAGCTTTCTTT
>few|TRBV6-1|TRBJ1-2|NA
CASSLSSYYGYTF
TGTGCCAGCAGTCTCTCATCCTACTATGGCTACACCTTC
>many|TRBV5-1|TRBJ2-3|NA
CASSSVSTDTQYF
TGCGCCAGCAGCTCAGTATCCACAGATACGCAGTATTTT
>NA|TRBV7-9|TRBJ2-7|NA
CASSLAGAGDEQYF
TGTGCCAGCAGCTTAGCGGGAGCAGGGGACGAGCAGTACTTC
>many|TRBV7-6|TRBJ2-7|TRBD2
CASSSLAGRTYEQYF
TGTGCCAGCAGCTCACTAGCGGGAAGGACCTACGAGCAGTACTTC
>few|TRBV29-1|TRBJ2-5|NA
CSARTETQYF
TGCAGCGCTCGGACAGAGACCCAGTACTTC
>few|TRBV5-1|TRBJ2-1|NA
CASSPERAFYNEQFF
TGCGCCAGCAGCCCCGAGCGGGCGTTCTACAATGAGCAGTTCTTC
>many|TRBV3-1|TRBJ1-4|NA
CASSQGTGRSNEKLFF
TGTGCCAGCAGCCAAGGCACGGGACGGTCAAATGAAAAACTGTTTTTT
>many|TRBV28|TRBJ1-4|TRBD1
CASIGGAGEKLFF
TGTGCCAGCATAGGGGGCGCGGGAGAAAAACTGTTTTTT
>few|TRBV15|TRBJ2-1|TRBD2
CATSRARLADNEQFF
TGTGCCACCAGCAGAGCCAGACTAGCGGACAATGAGCAGTTCTTC
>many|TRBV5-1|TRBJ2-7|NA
CASSLGRDMSYEQYF
TGCGCCAGCAGCTTGGGGCGGGACATGAGCTACGAGCAGTACTTC
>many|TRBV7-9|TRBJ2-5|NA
CASSFGGLLQETQYF
TGTGCCAGCAGCTTCGGCGGTCTCCTCCAAGAGACCCAGTACTTC
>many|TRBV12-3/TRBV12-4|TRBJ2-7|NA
CASSLDGPYEQYF
TGTGCCAGCAGTTTAGACGGACCCTACGAGCAGTACTTC
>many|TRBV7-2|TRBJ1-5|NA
CASSPYNRPNQPQHF
TGTGCCAGCAGCCCCTACAACCGTCCCAATCAGCCCCAGCATTTT
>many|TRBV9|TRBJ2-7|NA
CASSVTPTSYEQYF
TGTGCCAGCAGCGTAACACCAACTTCCTACGAGCAGTACTTC
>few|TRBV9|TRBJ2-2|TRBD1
CASRTTGGNTGELFF
TGTGCCAGCAGGACTACAGGGGGCAACACCGGGGAGCTGTTTTTT
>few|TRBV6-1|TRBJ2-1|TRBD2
CASSAGTSGSIHNEQFF
TGTGCCAGCAGTGCGGGGACTAGCGGGAGTATCCACAATGAGCAGTTCTTC
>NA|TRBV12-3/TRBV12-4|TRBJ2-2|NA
CASNQGEQGNTGELFF
TGTGCCAGCAATCAAGGTGAACAGGGGAACACCGGGGAGCTGTTTTTT
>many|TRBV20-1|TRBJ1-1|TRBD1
CSARDPWDRENTEAFF
TGCAGTGCTAGAGACCCCTGGGACAGGGAGAACACTGAAGCTTTCTTT
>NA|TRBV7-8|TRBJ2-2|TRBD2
CALGLAGVSYTGELFF
TGTGCTCTGGGGCTAGCGGGAGTAAGTTACACCGGGGAGCTGTTTTTT
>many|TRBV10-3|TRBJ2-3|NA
CAISGSGGSADTQYF
TGTGCCATCAGTGGCTCGGGGGGCAGTGCAGATACGCAGTATTTT